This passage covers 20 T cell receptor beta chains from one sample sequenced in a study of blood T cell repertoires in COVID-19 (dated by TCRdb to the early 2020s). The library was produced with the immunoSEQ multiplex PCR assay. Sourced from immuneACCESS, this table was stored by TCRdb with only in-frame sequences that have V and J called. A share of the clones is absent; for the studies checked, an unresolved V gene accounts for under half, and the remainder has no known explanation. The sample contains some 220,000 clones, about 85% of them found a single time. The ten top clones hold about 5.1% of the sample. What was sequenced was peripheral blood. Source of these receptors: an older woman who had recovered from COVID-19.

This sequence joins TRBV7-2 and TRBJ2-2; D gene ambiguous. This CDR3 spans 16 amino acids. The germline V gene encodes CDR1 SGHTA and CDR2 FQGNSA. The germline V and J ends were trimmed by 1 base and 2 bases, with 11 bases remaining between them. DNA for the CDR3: TGTGCCAGCAGCTTAGGGATCCGGGTTAACACCGGGGAGCTGTTTTTT. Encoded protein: CASSLGIRVNTGELFF.

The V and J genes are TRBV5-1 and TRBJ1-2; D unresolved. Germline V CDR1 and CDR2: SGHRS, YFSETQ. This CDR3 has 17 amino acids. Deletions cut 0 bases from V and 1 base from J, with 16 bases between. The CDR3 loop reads CASSLAGGPAFNYGYTF. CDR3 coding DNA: TGCGCCAGCAGCTTGGCCGGCGGCCCAGCGTTTAACTATGGCTACACCTTC.

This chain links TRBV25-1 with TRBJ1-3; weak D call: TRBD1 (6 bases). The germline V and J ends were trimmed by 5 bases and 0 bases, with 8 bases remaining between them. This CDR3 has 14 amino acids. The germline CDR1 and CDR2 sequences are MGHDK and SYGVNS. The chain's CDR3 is CASSLTGSGNTIYF. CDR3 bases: TGTGCCAGCAGTCTGACAGGCTCTGGAAACACCATATATTTT.

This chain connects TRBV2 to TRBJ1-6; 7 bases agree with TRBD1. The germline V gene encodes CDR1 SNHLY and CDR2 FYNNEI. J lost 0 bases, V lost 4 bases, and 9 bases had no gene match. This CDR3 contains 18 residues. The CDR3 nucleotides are TGTGCCAGCAGTGCACCACAGGGGACCAGCTCCTATAATTCACCCCTCCACTTT. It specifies CASSAPQGTSSYNSPLHF.

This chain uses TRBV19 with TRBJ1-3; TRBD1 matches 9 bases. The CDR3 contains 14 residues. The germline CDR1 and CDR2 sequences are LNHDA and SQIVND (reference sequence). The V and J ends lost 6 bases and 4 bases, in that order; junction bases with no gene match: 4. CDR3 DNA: TGTGCCAGTAGAACCGGGACAGGGGGAAACACCATATATTTT. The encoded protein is CASRTGTGGNTIYF.

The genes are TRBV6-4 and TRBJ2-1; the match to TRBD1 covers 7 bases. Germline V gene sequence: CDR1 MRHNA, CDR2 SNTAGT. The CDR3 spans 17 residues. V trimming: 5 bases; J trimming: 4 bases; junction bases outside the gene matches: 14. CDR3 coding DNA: TGTGCCAGCAGTAAAAAGGCCGGGACAGACAATTACAATGAGCAGTTCTTC. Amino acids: CASSKKAGTDNYNEQFF.

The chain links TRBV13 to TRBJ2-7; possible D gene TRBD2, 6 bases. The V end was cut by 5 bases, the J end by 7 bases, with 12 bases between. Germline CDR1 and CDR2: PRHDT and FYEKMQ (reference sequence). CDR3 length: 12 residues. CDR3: CASSARGPEQYF. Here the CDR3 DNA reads TGTGCCAGCAGCGCGCGGGGCCCGGAGCAGTACTTC. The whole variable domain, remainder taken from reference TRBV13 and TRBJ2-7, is AAGVIQSPRHLIKEKRETATLKCYPIPRHDTVYWYQQGPGQDPQFLISFYEKMQSDKGSIPDRFSAQQFSDYHSELNMSSLELGDSALYFCASSARGPEQYFGPGTRLTVT.

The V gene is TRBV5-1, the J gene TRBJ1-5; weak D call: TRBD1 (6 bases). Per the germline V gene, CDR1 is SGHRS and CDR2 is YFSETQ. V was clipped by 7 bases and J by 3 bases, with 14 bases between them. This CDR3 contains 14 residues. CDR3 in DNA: TGCGCCAGCTCGCGGGGGGACACCAATCAGCCCCAGCATTTT. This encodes CASSRGDTNQPQHF.

CDR3 nucleotides: TGTGCCAGCAGCCCCAGGGGAGGGCGGTTTACTGAAGCTTTCTTT. Amino acids: CASSPRGGRFTEAFF. The chain has TRBV7-2 and TRBJ1-1; possible D gene TRBD1, 6 bases. Germline CDR1 SGHTA, CDR2 FQGNSA. This CDR3 has 15 amino acids. The V end was cut by 5 bases, the J end by 5 bases, with 18 bases between.

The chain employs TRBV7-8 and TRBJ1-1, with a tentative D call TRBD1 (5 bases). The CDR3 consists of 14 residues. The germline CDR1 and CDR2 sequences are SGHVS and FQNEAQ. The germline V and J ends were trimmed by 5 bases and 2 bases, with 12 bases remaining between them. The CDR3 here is CASSILGGNTEAFF. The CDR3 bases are TGTGCCAGCAGCATACTGGGGGGTAACACTGAAGCTTTCTTT.

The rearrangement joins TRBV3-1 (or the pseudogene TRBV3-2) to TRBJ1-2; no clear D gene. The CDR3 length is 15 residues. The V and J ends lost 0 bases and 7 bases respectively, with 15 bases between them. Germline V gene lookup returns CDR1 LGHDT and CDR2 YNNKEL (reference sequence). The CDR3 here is CASSQERWAPVGYTF. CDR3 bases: TGTGCCAGCAGCCAAGAAAGATGGGCCCCAGTTGGCTACACCTTC.

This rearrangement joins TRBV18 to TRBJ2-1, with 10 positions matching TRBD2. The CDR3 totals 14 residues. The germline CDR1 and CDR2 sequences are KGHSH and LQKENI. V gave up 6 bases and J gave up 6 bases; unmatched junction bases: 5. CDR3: CASSRTSGGNEQFF. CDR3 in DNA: TGTGCCAGCTCGAGGACTAGCGGTGGCAATGAGCAGTTCTTC.

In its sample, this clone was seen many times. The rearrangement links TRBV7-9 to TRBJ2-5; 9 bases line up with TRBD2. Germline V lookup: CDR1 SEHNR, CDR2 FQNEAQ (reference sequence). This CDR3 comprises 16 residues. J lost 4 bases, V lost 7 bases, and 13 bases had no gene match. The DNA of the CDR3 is TGTGCCAGCAAAGGGGATAGCGGGGGAAGTGGAGAGACCCAGTACTTC. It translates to CASKGDSGGSGETQYF.

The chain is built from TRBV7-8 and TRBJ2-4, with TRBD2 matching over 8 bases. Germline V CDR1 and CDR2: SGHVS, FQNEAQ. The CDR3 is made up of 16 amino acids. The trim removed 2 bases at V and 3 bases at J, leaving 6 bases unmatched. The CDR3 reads CASSLRGGKGKNIQYF. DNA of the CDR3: TGTGCCAGCAGCTTACGGGGGGGAAAAGGCAAAAACATTCAGTACTTC.

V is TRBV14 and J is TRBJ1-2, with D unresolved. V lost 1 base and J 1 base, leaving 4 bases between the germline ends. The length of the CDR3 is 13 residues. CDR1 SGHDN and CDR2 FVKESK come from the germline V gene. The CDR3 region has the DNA TGTGCCAGCAGCCAAGTCGGTAACTATGGCTACACCTTC. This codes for CASSQVGNYGYTF.

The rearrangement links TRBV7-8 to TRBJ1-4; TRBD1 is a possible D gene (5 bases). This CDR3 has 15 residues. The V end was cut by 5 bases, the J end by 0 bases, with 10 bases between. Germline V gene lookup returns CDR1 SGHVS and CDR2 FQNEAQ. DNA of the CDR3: TGTGCCAGCAGCACGGGACTTTCAACTAATGAAAAACTGTTTTTT. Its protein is CASSTGLSTNEKLFF.

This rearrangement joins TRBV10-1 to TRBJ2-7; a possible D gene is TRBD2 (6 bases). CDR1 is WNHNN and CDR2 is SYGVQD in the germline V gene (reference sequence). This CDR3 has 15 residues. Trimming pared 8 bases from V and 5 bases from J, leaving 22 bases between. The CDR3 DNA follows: TGCGCCAGCCCCCCTTTACTAGCCGTCGGCCACGAGCAGTACTTC. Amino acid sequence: CASPPLLAVGHEQYF.

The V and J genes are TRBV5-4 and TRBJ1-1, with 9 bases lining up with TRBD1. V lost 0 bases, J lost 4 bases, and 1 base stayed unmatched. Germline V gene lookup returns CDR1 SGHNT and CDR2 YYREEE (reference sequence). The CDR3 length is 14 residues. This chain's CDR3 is CASSLAGQGTEAFF. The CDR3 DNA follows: TGTGCCAGCAGCTTGGCGGGACAGGGCACTGAAGCTTTCTTT.

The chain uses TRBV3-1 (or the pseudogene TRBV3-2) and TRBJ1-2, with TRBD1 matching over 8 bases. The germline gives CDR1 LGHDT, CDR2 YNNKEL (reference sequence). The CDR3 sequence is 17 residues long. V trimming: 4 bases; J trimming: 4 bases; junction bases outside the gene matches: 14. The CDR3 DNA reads TGTGCCAGCAGCCGTCTTGGCAGGGGGCCTCAAAGCTATGGCTACACCTTC. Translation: CASSRLGRGPQSYGYTF.

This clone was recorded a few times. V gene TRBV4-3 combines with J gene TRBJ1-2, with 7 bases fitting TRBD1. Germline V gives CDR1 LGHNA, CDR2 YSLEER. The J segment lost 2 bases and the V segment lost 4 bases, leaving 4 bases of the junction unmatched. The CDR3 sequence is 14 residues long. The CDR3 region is CASSPDRVNYGYTF. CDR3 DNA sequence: TGCGCCAGCAGCCCAGACAGGGTCAACTATGGCTACACCTTC.